These T cell receptor beta chains were read from a single sample in a study of CD8+ T cells in alopecia areata. TCRdb keeps only in-frame clones here, not all; method: immunoSEQ multiplex PCR. This sample has under 200,000 clones, with about 60% found just once. Material: CD4+ T cells sorted from blood, obtained at week 24, from a patient treated with tofacitinib. The receptors here all came from a human donor with alopecia areata. Each CDR3 is given with its conserved first and last residue. D genes are given only for firm matches. Expanded clones are given a class, and other clones once, few, many or no size at all.

TRBV7-9,TRBJ1-1,NA,16,NA,TGTGCCAGCAGCTTAGGAGGTCTGGGAAGGTCAACTGAAGCTTTCTTT,CASSLGGLGRSTEAFF
TRBV14,TRBJ2-7,NA,13,few,TGTGCCAGCAGCCAAGCGATGATCGGCGAGCAGTACTTC,CASSQAMIGEQYF
TRBV4-1,TRBJ2-7,NA,14,few,TGCGCCAGCAGCCAACCGGGGGGCACCTACGAGCAGTACTTC,CASSQPGGTYEQYF
TRBV27,TRBJ1-5,TRBD1,14,once,TGTGCCAGCGGTGGACAGGGGTTCAATCAGCCCCAGCATTTT,CASGGQGFNQPQHF
TRBV9,TRBJ1-3,NA,13,NA,TGTGCCAGCAGCTACACCCCAAGAAACACCATATATTTT,CASSYTPRNTIYF
TRBV29-1,TRBJ1-2,NA,13,NA,TGCAGCGTTGAGGGAGGGAAAGACTATGGCTACACCTTC,CSVEGGKDYGYTF
TRBV30,TRBJ2-7,NA,15,NA,TGTGCCTGGAGTGTATCTGTCAAATTGGGGTACGAGCAGTACTTC,CAWSVSVKLGYEQYF
TRBV30,TRBJ2-7,NA,13,NA,TGTGCCTGGAGTCCTCGGGGCTCCTACGAGCAGTACTTC,CAWSPRGSYEQYF
TRBV29-1,TRBJ2-2,NA,12,NA,TGCAGCGTTGGAAAAGGACAGAGGGAGCTGTTTTTT,CSVGKGQRELFF
TRBV6-5,TRBJ1-6,NA,12,NA,TGTGCCAGCAGATCCGGCAGACGCCCCCTCCACTTT,CASRSGRRPLHF
TRBV6-1,TRBJ2-4,NA,13,NA,TGTGCCAGCAGTGATGCGTCAACAGGAGTACAGTACTTC,CASSDASTGVQYF
TRBV15,TRBJ2-4,TRBD1,12,few,TGTGCCACCAGCGGGGACAGGGGGATTCAGTACTTC,CATSGDRGIQYF
TRBV25-1,TRBJ2-3,NA,12,few,TGTGCCAGCAGGGCCGCGACAGATACGCAGTATTTT,CASRAATDTQYF
TRBV4-2,TRBJ1-2,TRBD1,15,NA,TGTGCCAGCAGCCAAGATCGGACAGGAGACTATGGCTACACCTTC,CASSQDRTGDYGYTF